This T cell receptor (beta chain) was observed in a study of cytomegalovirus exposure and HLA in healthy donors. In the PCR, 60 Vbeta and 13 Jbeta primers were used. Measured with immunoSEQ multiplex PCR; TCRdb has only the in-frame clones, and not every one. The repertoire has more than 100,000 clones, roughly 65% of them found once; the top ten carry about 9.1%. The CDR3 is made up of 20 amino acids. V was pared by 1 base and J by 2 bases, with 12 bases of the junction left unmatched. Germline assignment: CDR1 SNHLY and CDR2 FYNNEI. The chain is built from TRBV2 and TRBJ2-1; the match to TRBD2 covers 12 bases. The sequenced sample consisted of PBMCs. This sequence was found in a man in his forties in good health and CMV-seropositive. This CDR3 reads CASSEVGLAGGPRAYNEQFF. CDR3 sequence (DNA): TGTGCCAGCAGTGAAGTTGGGCTAGCGGGAGGGCCGCGGGCCTACAATGAGCAGTTCTTC. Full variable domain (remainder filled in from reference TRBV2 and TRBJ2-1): EPEVTQTPSHQVTQMGQEVILRCVPISNHLYFYWYRQILGQKVEFLVSFYNNEISEKSEIFDDQFSVERPDGSNFTLKIRSTKLEDSAMYFCASSEVGLAGGPRAYNEQFFGPGTRLTVL.